A single sample gave rise to the 20 T cell receptor beta chains below, sequenced in a study of blood T cell repertoires in COVID-19. Using immunoSEQ multiplex PCR, the repertoire was profiled, and TCRdb retains in-frame clones only, with some absent. The sample has some 350,000 clones; over 70% are singletons. The sequenced sample was peripheral blood. The origin of the receptors is a woman in her 50s with COVID-19, enrolled during active disease.

The chain carries TRBV7-9 and TRBJ2-3; no definite D call. Trimming cost V 5 bases and J 3 bases, with 9 bases left between them. In germline, CDR1 is SEHNR, CDR2 FQNEAQ (reference sequence). CDR3 length: 13 amino acids. In DNA form, the CDR3 reads TGTGCCAGCAGCGAGTTGTCAACAGATACGCAGTATTTT. This sequence encodes CASSELSTDTQYF.

The gene calls are TRBV11-2 and TRBJ2-3; 8 nucleotides agree with TRBD2. Germline V gene data show CDR1 as SGHAT and CDR2 as FQNNGV. This CDR3 has 15 residues. Trimming removed 2 bases from V and 3 bases from J; junction bases left unmatched: 4. The CDR3 DNA reads TGTGCCAGCAGCTTAAACGGGAGGGGAACAGATACGCAGTATTTT. Protein: CASSLNGRGTDTQYF.

This rearrangement joins TRBV24-1 to TRBJ1-2; D perhaps matches TRBD1 (6 bases). The CDR3 has 11 residues. V shed 6 bases and J shed 8 bases, with 9 bases lying between them. The germline CDR1 and CDR2 sequences are KGHDR and SFDVKD. DNA for the CDR3: TGTGCCACCAGTCAGGGGTTGGGCTACACCTTC. Protein: CATSQGLGYTF.

This clone came up a few times. The J gene is TRBJ1-5, the V gene TRBV12-5; TRBD1 matches 9 bases. The CDR3 runs to 13 residues. V shed 6 bases, J shed 7 bases, and the junction held 4 bases outside the gene matches. Per the germline V gene, CDR1 is LGHNT and CDR2 is FRNRAP. In DNA form, the CDR3 reads TGTGCTAGTGGCTGGGACAGGGAGCAGCCCCAGCATTTT. Translation: CASGWDREQPQHF. Drawing the rest from reference TRBV12-5 and TRBJ1-5, the complete variable domain is DARVTQTPRHKVTEMGQEVTMRCQPILGHNTVFWYRQTMMQGLELLAYFRNRAPLDDSGMPKDRFSAEMPDATLATLKIQPSEPRDSAVYFCASGWDREQPQHFGDGTRLSIL.

The chain carries TRBV12-3 or TRBV12-4 and TRBJ1-2, with unresolved D. V lost 3 bases and J 3 bases, leaving 2 bases between the germline ends. The CDR3 consists of 11 residues. CDR3 nucleotide sequence: TGTGCCAGCAGTTTCTACTATGGCTACACCTTC. Protein sequence: CASSFYYGYTF.

This chain links TRBV9 with TRBJ1-5, with D perhaps TRBD1 (5 bases). Between the trimmed V and J ends, which lost 4 bases and 9 bases, there was a span of 11 bases. The CDR3 has 12 residues. CDR1 SGDLS and CDR2 YYNGEE come from the germline V gene. The CDR3 protein is CASSSFQGPQHF. The DNA for the CDR3 is TGTGCCAGCAGCTCATTCCAGGGGCCCCAGCATTTT. The full variable domain, in which reference TRBV9 and TRBJ1-5 provide the parts outside the CDR3, is DSGVTQTPKHLITATGQRVTLRCSPRSGDLSVYWYQQSLDQGLQFLIQYYNGEERAKGNILERFSAQQFPDLHSELNLSSLELGDSALYFCASSSFQGPQHFGDGTRLSIL.

The chain uses TRBV20-1 and TRBJ1-1; TRBD1 matches at 11 bases. V lost 5 bases to trimming and J lost 8 bases; unmatched junction nucleotides: 1. The CDR3 runs 11 residues. Germline CDR1 and CDR2: DFQATT and SNEGSKA (reference sequence). Here the CDR3 reads CSARDRGEAFF. The CDR3 DNA is TGCAGTGCTCGGGACAGGGGGGAAGCTTTCTTT.

The chain recombines TRBV21-1 with TRBJ2-7; the D call of TRBD1 is as the table states it, not checked on the DNA. TRBV21-1 is shown as a pseudogene. The CDR3 is made up of 17 amino acids. The DNA of the CDR3 is TGTGCCAGCAGCAAAACCTCCTTCGCAGGGTACTCCTACGAGCAGTACTTC. This sequence encodes CASSKTSFAGYSYEQYF.

This chain joins TRBV29-1 and TRBJ2-1; 9 bases line up with TRBD2. J gave up 8 bases and V 6 bases, and 14 bases lay outside the gene matches. Germline CDR1 is SQVTM and CDR2 is ANQGSEA. This CDR3 contains 15 residues. CDR3 in DNA: TGCAGCGTCCCGGGTAGCGGGAGTAAAAGGTATGAGCAGTTCTTC. It codes for CSVPGSGSKRYEQFF.

The CDR3 DNA follows: TGTGCCAGCAGCTCCTCAGGAGGGAACCAGCCCCAGCATTTT. Translated, it gives CASSSSGGNQPQHF. This chain links TRBV5-6 with TRBJ1-5; D uncertain. The V gene's germline CDR1 is SGHDT and CDR2 YYEEEE. V was pared by 3 bases and J by 7 bases, with 14 bases between. There are 14 residues in the CDR3.

This CDR3 is CASSPEKTSGRIGEQFF. Written as DNA, the CDR3 is TGTGCCAGCAGCCCCGAAAAGACTAGCGGGAGGATTGGTGAGCAGTTCTTC. V usage is TRBV7-2 and J usage is TRBJ2-1; 13 positions match TRBD2. V shed 5 bases and J 9 bases; nucleotides not matched to a gene: 13. Germline V gives CDR1 SGHTA, CDR2 FQGNSA. The CDR3 covers 17 residues.

In this sample, this clone turned up once. The genes are TRBV19 and TRBJ2-2, with TRBD1 matching 8 bases. Trimming cost V 4 bases and J 5 bases; bases outside gene matches: 3. This CDR3 contains 14 residues. Germline loops: CDR1 LNHDA, CDR2 SQIVND (reference sequence). As DNA, the CDR3 is TGTGCCAGTAGTACTCGGGACAGGACCGGGGAGCTGTTTTTT. It codes for CASSTRDRTGELFF. Full variable domain (outside the CDR3, taken from reference TRBV19 and TRBJ2-2): DGGITQSPKYLFRKEGQNVTLSCEQNLNHDAMYWYRQDPGQGLRLIYYSQIVNDFQKGDIAEGYSVSREKKESFPLTVTSAQKNPTAFYLCASSTRDRTGELFFGEGSRLTVL.

The chain carries TRBV5-8 and TRBJ1-2; 7 nucleotides match TRBD1. The V segment lost 9 bases and the J segment 1 base; nucleotides outside the gene matches: 6. The CDR3 runs 13 residues. The V gene's germline CDR1 is SGHTS and CDR2 YDEGEE. CDR3 DNA sequence: TGTGCCACGGGACAGCTACTTAACTATGGCTACACCTTC. Translating it yields CATGQLLNYGYTF.

The CDR3 sequence: CAWSVDTYNSPLHF. In nucleotides, the CDR3 is TGTGCCTGGAGTGTAGACACCTATAATTCACCCCTCCACTTT. The chain recombines TRBV30 with TRBJ1-6, with D unclear. Germline CDR1 reads GTSNPN; CDR2 reads SVGIG (reference sequence). This CDR3 has 14 amino acids. Trimming took off 0 bases at V and 2 bases at J, with 5 bases between the two ends.

For the CDR3, the DNA is TGTGCCAGCAGCGCCAGACAGGGTTCCAACACAGATACGCAGTATTTT. Residues: CASSARQGSNTDTQYF. V is TRBV9 and J is TRBJ2-3; 7 positions match TRBD1. CDR1 and CDR2 (germline): SGDLS, YYNGEE. Trimming removed 3 bases from V and 2 bases from J; junction bases left unmatched: 9. The CDR3 runs to 16 residues.

The rearrangement joins TRBV5-1 to TRBJ2-3; no clear D. Per the germline V gene, CDR1 is SGHRS and CDR2 is YFSETQ. Trimming took 4 bases from V and 2 from J, leaving 11 bases between them. The CDR3 covers 14 residues. CDR3 sequence: CASSRTATTDTQYF. As DNA, the CDR3 is TGCGCCAGCAGCCGAACCGCTACCACAGATACGCAGTATTTT.

The rearrangement joins TRBV19 to TRBJ2-5, with TRBD2 identical over 7 bases. Losses at the gene ends were 5 bases for V and 4 bases for J; bases not matched to a gene: 7. The CDR3 is 14 residues long. From germline, CDR1 is LNHDA and CDR2 SQIVND (reference sequence). CDR3 DNA: TGTGCCAGTAGTGCCCGGGAGGTCACAGAGACCCAGTACTTC. It codes for CASSAREVTETQYF.

The chain employs TRBV19 and TRBJ1-1; D remains ambiguous. Germline-derived CDR1 and CDR2 are LNHDA and SQIVND (reference sequence). V lost 6 bases, J lost 4 bases, and 21 bases lay in between. This CDR3 spans 16 amino acids. The CDR3 reads CASSFIKAGKSTEAFF. CDR3 coding DNA: TGTGCCAGTAGCTTTATAAAGGCGGGGAAGAGCACTGAAGCTTTCTTT.

With regard to this clone: The same CDR3 also results from other DNA sequences found in this sample. This rearrangement joins TRBV5-1 to TRBJ2-1, with TRBD2 identical over 7 bases. The CDR3 covers 14 residues. After removal of 0 bases from V and 6 bases from J, the junction contained 3 bases not matched to a gene. Germline V CDR1 and CDR2: SGHRS, YFSETQ. In nucleotides, the CDR3 is TGCGCCAGCAGCTTGGTGGCGGGAGTCAATGAGCAGTTCTTC. It specifies CASSLVAGVNEQFF.

The chain is built from TRBV18 and TRBJ2-5, with 7 bases identical to TRBD1. CDR1 KGHSH and CDR2 LQKENI come from the germline V gene. The CDR3 has 14 amino acids. V lost 0 bases, J lost 5 bases, and 3 bases stayed unmatched. CDR3 sequence reads: CASSPPQDRETQYF. The CDR3, as DNA: TGTGCCAGCTCACCACCGCAGGACAGGGAGACCCAGTACTTC. The full variable domain, completed using reference TRBV18 and TRBJ2-5, is NAGVMQNPRHLVRRRGQEARLRCSPMKGHSHVYWYRQLPEEGLKFMVYLQKENIIDESGMPKERFSAEFPKEGPSILRIQQVVRGDSAAYFCASSPPQDRETQYFGPGTRLLVL.